This TCR beta chain was found in a study of PD-1 blockade in mismatch repair-deficient tumors. Across the study: Patients had about 13 mismatch repair-deficient cancer types and were previously treated and progressing.

Data came from immunoSEQ multiplex PCR; TCRdb stores just in-frame clones and leaves some out. This sample has 60,000 to 65,000 clones; approximately 89% occur once, and the top ten carry 11% to 15%. This CDR3 region has 16 residues. Trimming cost V 5 bases and J 0 bases, with 17 bases left between them. Germline CDR1 and CDR2: MDHEN and SYDVKM. PCR or immunohistochemistry showed mismatch repair deficiency in every enrolled patient. TCRs were sequenced from a few patients responding to pembrolizumab. Regarding the study as a whole: Tumor-resident clones, often undetectable pretreatment in blood, expanded then contracted after pembrolizumab.

Comment on this clone: Its antigen is unknown.

The TCR comes from an adult with mismatch repair-deficient cancer. Sample: peripheral blood, taken 52 weeks after starting pembrolizumab. This chain links TRBV28 with TRBJ2-7; weak D call: TRBD2 (5 bases). CDR3 protein: CASSHPGMGSSYEQYF. CDR3 nucleotides: TGTGCCAGCAGTCATCCTGGTATGGGGAGCTCCTACGAGCAGTACTTC.